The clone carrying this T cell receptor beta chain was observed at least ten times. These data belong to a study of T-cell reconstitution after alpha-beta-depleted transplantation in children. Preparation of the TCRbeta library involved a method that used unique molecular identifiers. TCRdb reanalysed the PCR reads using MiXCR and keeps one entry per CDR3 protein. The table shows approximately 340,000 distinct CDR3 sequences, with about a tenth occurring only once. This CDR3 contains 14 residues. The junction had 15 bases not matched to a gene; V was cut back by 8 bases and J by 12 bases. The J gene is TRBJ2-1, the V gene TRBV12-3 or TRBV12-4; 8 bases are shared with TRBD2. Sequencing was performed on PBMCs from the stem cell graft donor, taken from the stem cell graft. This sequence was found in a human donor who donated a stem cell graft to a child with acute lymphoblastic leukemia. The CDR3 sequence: CASSTPKGTRWQFF. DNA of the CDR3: TGTGCCAGCTCTACACCAAAAGGGACTAGATGGCAGTTCTTC.